Following are 15 T cell receptor beta chains from one sample sequenced in a study of CD8 T cells in Susac syndrome. Reverse transcription used about 0.45 to 1 ug RNA and random hexamers. From the immunoSEQ multiplex PCR reads, TCRdb called clonotypes with MiXCR, one entry per CDR3 protein. The sample comprises about 120,000 distinct CDR3 sequences, around 92% of which are singletons, and roughly 0.094% rests with the top ten. The specimen was CD4+ T cells from PBMCs. The receptors were sampled from a human donor with multiple sclerosis.

The chain recombines TRBV2 with TRBJ2-4, with D unclear. Trimming removed 4 bases at V and 6 bases at J, with 16 bases between. The length of the CDR3 is 15 residues. Germline V gene lookup returns CDR1 SNHLY and CDR2 FYNNEI. Here the CDR3 DNA reads TGTGCCAGCAGTGGGTGGGTCGGAACGTTAAACATTCAGTACTTC. This sequence encodes CASSGWVGTLNIQYF.

V gene TRBV2 combines with J gene TRBJ2-5; a weak D match, TRBD2 (7 bases). Germline V gene lookup returns CDR1 SNHLY and CDR2 FYNNEI. CDR3 length: 15 amino acids. V gave up 4 bases and J gave up 5 bases, with 17 bases separating them. The CDR3 spells CASSARGGRGETQYF. The CDR3 nucleotides read TGTGCCAGCAGTGCAAGGGGGGGCCGTGGCGAGACCCAGTACTTC.

The rearrangement joins TRBV5-1 to TRBJ2-1; 11 bases fit TRBD2. The J segment lost 2 bases and the V segment lost 6 bases, leaving 4 bases of the junction unmatched. Per germline, CDR1 SGHRS and CDR2 YFSETQ. This CDR3 spans 15 amino acids. CDR3 in amino acids: CASKLAGDPYNEQFF. CDR3 sequence (DNA): TGCGCCAGCAAACTAGCGGGGGATCCCTACAATGAGCAGTTCTTC. Using reference TRBV5-1 and TRBJ2-1 for the parts outside the CDR3, the full variable domain is KAGVTQTPRYLIKTRGQQVTLSCSPISGHRSVSWYQQTPGQGLQFLFEYFSETQRNKGNFPGRFSGRQFSNSRSEMNVSTLELGDSALYLCASKLAGDPYNEQFFGPGTRLTVL.

V is TRBV12-3 or TRBV12-4 and J is TRBJ2-3, with 11 positions matching TRBD2. The J segment lost 4 bases and the V segment lost 5 bases, leaving 5 bases of the junction unmatched. The CDR3 spans 15 residues. CDR3 amino acids: CASSRTSGGADTQYF. Here the CDR3 DNA reads TGTGCCAGCAGTCGTACTAGCGGGGGTGCAGATACGCAGTATTTT.

The genes are TRBV19 and TRBJ2-5; D gene ambiguous. Deletions cut 2 bases from V and 5 bases from J, with 6 bases between. Germline V CDR1 and CDR2: LNHDA, SQIVND (reference sequence). The CDR3 totals 12 residues. The CDR3 region has the DNA TGTGCCAGTAGTATATCAAGCGAGACCCAGTACTTC. This sequence encodes CASSISSETQYF.

J is TRBJ1-1 and V is TRBV20-1; the D is unclear. Germline CDR1 is DFQATT and CDR2 is SNEGSKA (reference sequence). V lost 3 bases and J lost 4, with 12 bases in between. CDR3 length: 13 amino acids. The CDR3, as DNA: TGCAGTGCTAGGAGGGCGGAGGGCACTGAAGCTTTCTTT. It is translated as CSARRAEGTEAFF.

CDR3 loop: CASSTRTGEYGYTF. The CDR3, as DNA: TGTGCCAGCAGCACACGGACAGGGGAGTATGGCTACACCTTC. The chain links TRBV7-9 to TRBJ1-2, with TRBD1 matching 9 bases. CDR1 and CDR2 from the germline V gene are SEHNR and FQNEAQ (reference sequence). The J segment lost 5 bases and the V segment lost 5 bases, leaving 6 bases of the junction unmatched. The CDR3 loop spans 14 amino acids.

V gene TRBV6-2 or TRBV6-3 combines with J gene TRBJ1-2; no reliable D call. The V gene lost 5 bases and the J gene lost 3 bases, with 16 bases spanning the gap. This CDR3 has 15 residues. Per the germline V gene, CDR1 is MNHEY and CDR2 is SVGEGT. CDR3 nucleotide sequence: TGTGCCAGCAGTGCCGCCGGGTACAGACACTATGGCTACACCTTC. This gives the protein CASSAAGYRHYGYTF.

The CDR3 loop reads CASSLNVGSQPQHF. In DNA, the CDR3 is TGTGCCAGCAGCTTAAATGTGGGTAGTCAGCCCCAGCATTTT. The J gene is TRBJ1-5, the V gene TRBV7-6; no reliable D call. The germline CDR1 and CDR2 sequences are SGHVS and FNYEAQ. V dropped 2 bases and J dropped 6 bases, with 11 bases sitting between them. This CDR3 has 14 amino acids.

This clonotype was detected only a few times. The chain uses TRBV4-3 and TRBJ2-3; 8 nucleotides match TRBD1. The J segment lost 4 bases and the V segment lost 0 bases, leaving 6 bases of the junction unmatched. This CDR3 spans 16 amino acids. CDR1 and CDR2 from the germline V gene are LGHNA and YSLEER. For the CDR3, the DNA is TGCGCCAGCAGCCAAGAACAGGCACAGGGGGCAGATACGCAGTATTTT. This translates into CASSQEQAQGADTQYF.

This chain joins TRBV30 and TRBJ2-5; unclear D gene. Germline CDR1 is GTSNPN and CDR2 is SVGIG (reference sequence). The V gene lost 0 bases and the J gene lost 1 base, with 9 bases spanning the gap. The CDR3 is 14 amino acids. The chain's CDR3 is CAWSVSVAQETQYF. CDR3 DNA: TGTGCCTGGAGTGTAAGTGTGGCCCAAGAGACCCAGTACTTC.

This sequence joins TRBV7-2 and TRBJ1-2; the match to TRBD1 covers 8 bases. Per germline, CDR1 SGHTA and CDR2 FQGNSA. The V and J ends lost 5 bases and 4 bases, in that order; junction bases with no gene match: 9. The CDR3 consists of 15 residues. The CDR3, as DNA: TGTGCCAGCAGCCTCACCCCAACAGGGGGCTATGGCTACACCTTC. Translation: CASSLTPTGGYGYTF.

The V and J genes are TRBV4-2 and TRBJ1-5, with a weak D call TRBD1 (6 bases). This CDR3 has 17 residues. CDR1 and CDR2 (germline): LGHNA, YNFKEQ. The ends were cut back, 0 bases at V and 2 bases at J, with 14 bases in the middle. In nucleotides, the CDR3 is TGTGCCAGCAGCCAAGACTCTGCAGGGGCTGGCAATCAGCCCCAGCATTTT. Its translation is CASSQDSAGAGNQPQHF.

This chain uses TRBV12-3 or TRBV12-4 with TRBJ2-5, with D possibly matching TRBD2 (5 bases). The V end was cut by 6 bases, the J end by 1 base, with 15 bases between. This CDR3 is built from 15 residues. As DNA, the CDR3 is TGTGCCAGCAGCATCCGTCGGGGTAGCCAAGAGACCCAGTACTTC. It translates to CASSIRRGSQETQYF.

The gene calls are TRBV5-4 and TRBJ1-1; 7 bases fit TRBD1. There are 14 residues in the CDR3. Germline V gives CDR1 SGHNT, CDR2 YYREEE (reference sequence). The V gene end was trimmed by 5 bases and the J gene end by 1 base; junction bases not matched to a gene: 5. The CDR3 spells CASRTGTANTEAFF. DNA of the CDR3: TGTGCCAGCAGAACCGGGACAGCGAACACTGAAGCTTTCTTT.